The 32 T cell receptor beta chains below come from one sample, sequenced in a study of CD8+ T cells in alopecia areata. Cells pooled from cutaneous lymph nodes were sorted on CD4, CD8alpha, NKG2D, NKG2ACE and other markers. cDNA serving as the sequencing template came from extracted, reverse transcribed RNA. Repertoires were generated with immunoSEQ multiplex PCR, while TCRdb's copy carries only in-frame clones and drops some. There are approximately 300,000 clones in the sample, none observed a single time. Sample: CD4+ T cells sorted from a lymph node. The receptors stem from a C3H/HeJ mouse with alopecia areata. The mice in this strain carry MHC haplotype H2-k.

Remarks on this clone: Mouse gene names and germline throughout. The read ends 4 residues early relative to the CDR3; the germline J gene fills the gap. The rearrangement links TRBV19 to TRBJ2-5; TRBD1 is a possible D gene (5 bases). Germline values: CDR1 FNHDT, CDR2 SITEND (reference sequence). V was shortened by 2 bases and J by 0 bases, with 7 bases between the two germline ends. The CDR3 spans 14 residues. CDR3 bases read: TGTGCCAGCAGTATGGACAATAACCAAGAC. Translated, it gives CASSMDNNQD. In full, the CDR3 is CASSMDNNQDTQYF.

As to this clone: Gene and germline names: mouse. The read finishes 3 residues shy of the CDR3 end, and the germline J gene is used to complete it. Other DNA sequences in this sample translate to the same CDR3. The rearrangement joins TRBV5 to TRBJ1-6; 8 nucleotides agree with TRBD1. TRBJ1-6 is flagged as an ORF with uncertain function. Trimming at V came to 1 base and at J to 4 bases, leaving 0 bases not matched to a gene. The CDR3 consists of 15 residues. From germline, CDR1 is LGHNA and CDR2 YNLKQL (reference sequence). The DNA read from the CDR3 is TGTGCCAGCAGCCAAGGGACAGGGTATAATTCGCCC. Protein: CASSQGTGYNSP. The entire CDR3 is CASSQGTGYNSPLYF.

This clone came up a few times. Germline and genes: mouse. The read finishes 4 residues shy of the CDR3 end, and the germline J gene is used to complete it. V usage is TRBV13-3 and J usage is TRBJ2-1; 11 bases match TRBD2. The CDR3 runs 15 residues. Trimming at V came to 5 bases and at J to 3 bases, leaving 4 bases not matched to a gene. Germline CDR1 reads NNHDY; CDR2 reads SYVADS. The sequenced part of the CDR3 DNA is TGTGCCAGCAGCAAACTGGGGGGGCGCTATGCT. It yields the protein CASSKLGGRYA. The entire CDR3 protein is CASSKLGGRYAEQFF.

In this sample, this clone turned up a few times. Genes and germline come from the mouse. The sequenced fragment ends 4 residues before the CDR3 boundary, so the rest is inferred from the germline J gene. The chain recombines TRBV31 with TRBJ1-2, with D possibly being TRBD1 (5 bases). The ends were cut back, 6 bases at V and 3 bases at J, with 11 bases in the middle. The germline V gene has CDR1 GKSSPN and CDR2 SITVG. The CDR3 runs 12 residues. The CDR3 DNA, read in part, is TGTGCCTGCAGGGTGTTGGACTCC. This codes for CACRVLDS. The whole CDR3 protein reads CACRVLDSDYTF.

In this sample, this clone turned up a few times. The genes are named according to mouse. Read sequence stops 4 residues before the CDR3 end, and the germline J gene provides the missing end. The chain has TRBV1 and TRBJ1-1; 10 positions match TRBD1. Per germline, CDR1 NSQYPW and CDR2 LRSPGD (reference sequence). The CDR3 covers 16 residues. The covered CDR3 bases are TGCACCTGCAGTGCCCAAACCGGGACAGGGGACCCA. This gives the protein CTCSAQTGTGDP. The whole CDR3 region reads CTCSAQTGTGDPEVFF.

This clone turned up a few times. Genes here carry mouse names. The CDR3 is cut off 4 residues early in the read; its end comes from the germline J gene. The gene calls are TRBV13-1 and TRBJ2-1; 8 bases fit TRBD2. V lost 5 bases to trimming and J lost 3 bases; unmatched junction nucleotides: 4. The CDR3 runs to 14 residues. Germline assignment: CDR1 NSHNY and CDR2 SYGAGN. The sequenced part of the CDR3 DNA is TGTGCCAGCAGGACTGGGGCGACCTATGCT. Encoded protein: CASRTGATYA. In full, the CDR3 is CASRTGATYAEQFF.

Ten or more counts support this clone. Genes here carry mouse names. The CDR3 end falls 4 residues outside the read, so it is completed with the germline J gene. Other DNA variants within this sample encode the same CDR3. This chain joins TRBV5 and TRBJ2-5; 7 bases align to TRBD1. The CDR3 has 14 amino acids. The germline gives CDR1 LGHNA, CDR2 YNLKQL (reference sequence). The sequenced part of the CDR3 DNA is TGTGCCAGCAGCCAAGATCGGGACAGAGAC. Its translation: CASSQDRDRD. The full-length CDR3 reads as CASSQDRDRDTQYF.

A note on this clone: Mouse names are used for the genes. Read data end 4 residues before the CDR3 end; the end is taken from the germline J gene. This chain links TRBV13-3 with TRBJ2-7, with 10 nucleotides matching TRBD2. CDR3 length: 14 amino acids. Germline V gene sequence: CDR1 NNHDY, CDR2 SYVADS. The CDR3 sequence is CASSDKDWGYEQYF. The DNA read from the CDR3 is TGTGCCAGCAGTGATAAGGACTGGGGGTAT.

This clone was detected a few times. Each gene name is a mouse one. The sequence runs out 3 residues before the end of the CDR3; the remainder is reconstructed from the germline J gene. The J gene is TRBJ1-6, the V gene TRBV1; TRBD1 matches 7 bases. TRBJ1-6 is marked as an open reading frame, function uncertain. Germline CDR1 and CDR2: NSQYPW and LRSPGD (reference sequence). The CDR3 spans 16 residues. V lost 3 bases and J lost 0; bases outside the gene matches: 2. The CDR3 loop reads CTCSAAGGSYNSPLYF. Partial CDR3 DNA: TGCACCTGCAGTGCCGCAGGGGGTTCCTATAATTCGCCC.

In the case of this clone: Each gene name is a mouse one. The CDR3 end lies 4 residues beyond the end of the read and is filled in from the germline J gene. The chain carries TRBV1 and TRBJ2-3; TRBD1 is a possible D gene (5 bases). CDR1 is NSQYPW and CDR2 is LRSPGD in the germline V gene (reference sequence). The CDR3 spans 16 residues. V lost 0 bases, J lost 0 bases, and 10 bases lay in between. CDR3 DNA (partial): TGCACCTGCAGTGCAGATCAGGGATCTAGTGCAGAA. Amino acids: CTCSADQGSSAE. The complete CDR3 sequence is CTCSADQGSSAETLYF. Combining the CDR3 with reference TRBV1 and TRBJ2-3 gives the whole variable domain VTLLEQNPRWRLVPRGQAVNLRCILKNSQYPWMSWYQQDLQKQLQWLFTLRSPGDKEVKSLPGADYLATRVTDTELRLQVANMSQGRTLYCTCSADQGSSAETLYFGSGTRLTVL.

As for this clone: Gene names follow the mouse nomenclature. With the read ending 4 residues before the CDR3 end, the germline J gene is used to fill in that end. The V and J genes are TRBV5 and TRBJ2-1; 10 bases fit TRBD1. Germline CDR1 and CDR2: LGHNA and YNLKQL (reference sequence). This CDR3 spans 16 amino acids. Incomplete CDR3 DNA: TGTGCCAGCAGCCAAGATCCAATGGGACAGGGGGCT. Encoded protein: CASSQDPMGQGA. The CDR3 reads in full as CASSQDPMGQGAEQFF.

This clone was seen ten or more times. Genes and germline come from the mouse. The CDR3 bases that were read are TGTGCCAGCAGTATCCCTGGGGGGACAAACACCGGG. Its protein is CASSIPGGTNTG. The CDR3 in its entirety is CASSIPGGTNTGQLYF. The chain combines TRBV19 with TRBJ2-2; 8 nucleotides line up with TRBD2. The CDR3 end is not reached by the read, which stops 4 residues before it; the germline J gene fills it in. The V gene's germline CDR1 is FNHDT and CDR2 SITEND (reference sequence). Trimming cost V 2 bases and J 0 bases; bases outside gene matches: 3. The CDR3 consists of 16 residues. The full variable domain, in which reference TRBV19 and TRBJ2-2 provide the parts outside the CDR3, is GGIITQTPKFLIGQEGQKLTLKCQQNFNHDTMYWYRQDSGKGLRLIYYSITENDLQKGDLSEGYDASREKKSSFSLTVTSAQKNEMAVFLCASSIPGGTNTGQLYFGEGSKLTVL.

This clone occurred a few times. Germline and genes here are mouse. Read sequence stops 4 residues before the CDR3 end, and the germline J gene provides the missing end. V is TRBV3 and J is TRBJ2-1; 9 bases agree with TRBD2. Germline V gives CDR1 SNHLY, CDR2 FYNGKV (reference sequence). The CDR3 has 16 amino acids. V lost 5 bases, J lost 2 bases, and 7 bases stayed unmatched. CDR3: CASSTYRLGDYAEQFF. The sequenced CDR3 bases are TGTGCCAGCAGCACCTATCGACTGGGGGACTATGCT.

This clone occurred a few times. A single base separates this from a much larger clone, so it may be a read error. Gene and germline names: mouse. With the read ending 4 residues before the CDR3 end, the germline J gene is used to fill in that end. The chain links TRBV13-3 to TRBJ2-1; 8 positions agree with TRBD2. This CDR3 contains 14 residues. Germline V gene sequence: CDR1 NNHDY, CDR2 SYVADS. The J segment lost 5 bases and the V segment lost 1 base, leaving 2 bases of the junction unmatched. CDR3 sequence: CASSDLGGNAEQFF. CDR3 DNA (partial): TGTGCCAGCAGTGATCTGGGGGGCAATGCT.

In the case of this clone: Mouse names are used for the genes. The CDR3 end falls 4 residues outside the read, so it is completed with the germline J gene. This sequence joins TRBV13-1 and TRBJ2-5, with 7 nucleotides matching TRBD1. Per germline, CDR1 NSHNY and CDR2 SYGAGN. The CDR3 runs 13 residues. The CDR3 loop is CASSYRGGDTQYF. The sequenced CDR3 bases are TGTGCCAGCAGCTACAGGGGAGGAGAC.

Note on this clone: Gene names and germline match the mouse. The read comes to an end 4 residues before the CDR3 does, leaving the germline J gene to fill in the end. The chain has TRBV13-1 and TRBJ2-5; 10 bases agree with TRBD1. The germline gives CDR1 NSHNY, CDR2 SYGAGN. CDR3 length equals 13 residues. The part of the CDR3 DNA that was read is TGTGCCAGCAGTGAGGGACAGGGGGAC. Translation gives CASSEGQGD. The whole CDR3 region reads CASSEGQGDTQYF.

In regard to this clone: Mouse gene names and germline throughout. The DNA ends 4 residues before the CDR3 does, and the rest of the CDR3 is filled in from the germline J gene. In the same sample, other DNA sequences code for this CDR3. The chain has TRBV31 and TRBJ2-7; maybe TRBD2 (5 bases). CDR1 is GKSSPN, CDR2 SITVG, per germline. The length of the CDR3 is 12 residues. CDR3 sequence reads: CAWSLLGYEQYF. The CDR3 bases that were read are TGTGCCTGGAGTCTATTGGGGTAT.

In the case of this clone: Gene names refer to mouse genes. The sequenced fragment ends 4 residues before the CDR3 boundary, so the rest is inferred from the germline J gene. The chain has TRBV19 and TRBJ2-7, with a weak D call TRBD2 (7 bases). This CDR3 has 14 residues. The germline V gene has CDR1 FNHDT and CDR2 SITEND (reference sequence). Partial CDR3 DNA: TGTGCCAGCAGTATAAGGGGGGCCAGATAT. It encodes CASSIRGARY. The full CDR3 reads CASSIRGARYEQYF. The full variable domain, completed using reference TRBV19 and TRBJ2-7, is GGIITQTPKFLIGQEGQKLTLKCQQNFNHDTMYWYRQDSGKGLRLIYYSITENDLQKGDLSEGYDASREKKSSFSLTVTSAQKNEMAVFLCASSIRGARYEQYFGPGTRLTVL.

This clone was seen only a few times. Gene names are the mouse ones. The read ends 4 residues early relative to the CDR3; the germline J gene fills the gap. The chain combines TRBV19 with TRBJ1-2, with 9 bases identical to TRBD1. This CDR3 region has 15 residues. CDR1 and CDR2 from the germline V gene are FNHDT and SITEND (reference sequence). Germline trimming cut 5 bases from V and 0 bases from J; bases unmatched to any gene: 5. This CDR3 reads CASSRTGETNSDYTF. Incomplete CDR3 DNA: TGTGCCAGCAGCCGGACAGGGGAGACAAACTCC.

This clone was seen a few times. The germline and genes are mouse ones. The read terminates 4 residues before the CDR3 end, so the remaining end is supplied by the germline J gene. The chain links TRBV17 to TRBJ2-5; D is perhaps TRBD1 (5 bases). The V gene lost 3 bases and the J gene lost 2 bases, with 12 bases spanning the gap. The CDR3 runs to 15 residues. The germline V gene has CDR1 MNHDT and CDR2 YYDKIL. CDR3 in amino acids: CASSRRGGGQDTQYF. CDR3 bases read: TGTGCTAGCAGTAGGAGGGGAGGAGGCCAAGAC.

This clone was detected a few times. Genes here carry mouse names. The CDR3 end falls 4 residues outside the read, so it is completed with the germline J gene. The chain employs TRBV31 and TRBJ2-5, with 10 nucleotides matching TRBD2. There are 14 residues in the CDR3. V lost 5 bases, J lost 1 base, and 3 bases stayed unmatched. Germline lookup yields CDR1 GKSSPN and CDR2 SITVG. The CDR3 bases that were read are TGTGCCTGGGGTGACTGGGGGGACCAAGAC. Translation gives CAWGDWGDQD. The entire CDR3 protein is CAWGDWGDQDTQYF.

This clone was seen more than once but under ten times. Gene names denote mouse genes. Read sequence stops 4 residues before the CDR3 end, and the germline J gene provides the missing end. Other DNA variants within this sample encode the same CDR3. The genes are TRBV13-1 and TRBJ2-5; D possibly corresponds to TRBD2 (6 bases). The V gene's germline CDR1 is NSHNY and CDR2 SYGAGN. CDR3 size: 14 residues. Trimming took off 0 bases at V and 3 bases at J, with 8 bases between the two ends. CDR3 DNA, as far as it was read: TGTGCCAGCAGTGATGAGACTGGACAAGAC. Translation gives CASSDETGQD. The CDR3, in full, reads CASSDETGQDTQYF.

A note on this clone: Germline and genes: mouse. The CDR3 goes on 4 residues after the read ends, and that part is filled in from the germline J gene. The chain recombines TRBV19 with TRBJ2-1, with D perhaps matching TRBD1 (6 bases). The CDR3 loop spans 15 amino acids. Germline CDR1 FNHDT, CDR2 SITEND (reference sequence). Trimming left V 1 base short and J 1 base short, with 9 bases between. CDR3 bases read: TGTGCCAGCAGTATAACGGGACAAAACTATGCT. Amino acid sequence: CASSITGQNYA. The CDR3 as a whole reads CASSITGQNYAEQFF.

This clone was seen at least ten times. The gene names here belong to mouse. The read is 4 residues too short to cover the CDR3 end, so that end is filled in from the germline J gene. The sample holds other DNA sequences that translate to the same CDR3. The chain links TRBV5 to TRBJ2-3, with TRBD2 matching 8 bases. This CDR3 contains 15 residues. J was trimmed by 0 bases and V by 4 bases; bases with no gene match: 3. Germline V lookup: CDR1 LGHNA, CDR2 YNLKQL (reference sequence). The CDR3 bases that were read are TGTGCCAGCAGCCCCACTGGGGGTAGTGCAGAA. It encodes CASSPTGGSAE. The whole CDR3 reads CASSPTGGSAETLYF.

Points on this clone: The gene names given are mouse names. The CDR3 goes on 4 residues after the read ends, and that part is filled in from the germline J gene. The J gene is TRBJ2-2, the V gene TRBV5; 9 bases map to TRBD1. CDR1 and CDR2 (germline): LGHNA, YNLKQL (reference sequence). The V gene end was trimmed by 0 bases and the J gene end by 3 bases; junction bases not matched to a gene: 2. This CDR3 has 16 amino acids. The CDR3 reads CASSQDGQGYTGQLYF. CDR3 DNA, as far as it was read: TGTGCCAGCAGCCAAGACGGACAGGGGTACACCGGG.

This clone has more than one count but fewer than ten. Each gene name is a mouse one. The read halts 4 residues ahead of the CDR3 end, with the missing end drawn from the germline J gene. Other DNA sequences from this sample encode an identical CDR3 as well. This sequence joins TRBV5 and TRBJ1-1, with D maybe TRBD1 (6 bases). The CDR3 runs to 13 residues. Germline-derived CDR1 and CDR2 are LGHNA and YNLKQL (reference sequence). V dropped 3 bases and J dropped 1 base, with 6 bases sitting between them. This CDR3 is CASSQTGNTEVFF. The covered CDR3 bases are TGTGCCAGCAGCCAGACAGGAAACACA.

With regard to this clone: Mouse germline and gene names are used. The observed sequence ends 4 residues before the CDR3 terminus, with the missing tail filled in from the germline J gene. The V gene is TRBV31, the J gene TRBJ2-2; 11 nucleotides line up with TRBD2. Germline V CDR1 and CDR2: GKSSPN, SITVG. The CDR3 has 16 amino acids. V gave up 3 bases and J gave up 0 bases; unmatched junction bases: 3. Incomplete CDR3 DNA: TGTGCCTGGAGCCAGGACTGGGGGGCAAACACCGGG. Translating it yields CAWSQDWGANTG. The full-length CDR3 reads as CAWSQDWGANTGQLYF.

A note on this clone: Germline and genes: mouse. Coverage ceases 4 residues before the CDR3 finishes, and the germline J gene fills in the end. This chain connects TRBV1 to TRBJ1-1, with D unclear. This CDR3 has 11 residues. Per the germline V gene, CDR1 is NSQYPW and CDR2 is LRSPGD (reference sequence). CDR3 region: CTCSAVGEVFF. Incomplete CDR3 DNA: TGCACCTGCAGTGCAGTTGGA.

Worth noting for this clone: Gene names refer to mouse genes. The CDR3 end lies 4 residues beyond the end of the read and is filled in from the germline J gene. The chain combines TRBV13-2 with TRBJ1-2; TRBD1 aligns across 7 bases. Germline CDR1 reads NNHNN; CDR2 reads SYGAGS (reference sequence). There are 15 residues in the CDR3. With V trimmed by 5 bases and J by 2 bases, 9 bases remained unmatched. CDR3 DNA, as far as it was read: TGTGCCAGCGGCGGAACAGGGGCCCTCAACTCC. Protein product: CASGGTGALNS. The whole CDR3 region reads CASGGTGALNSDYTF.

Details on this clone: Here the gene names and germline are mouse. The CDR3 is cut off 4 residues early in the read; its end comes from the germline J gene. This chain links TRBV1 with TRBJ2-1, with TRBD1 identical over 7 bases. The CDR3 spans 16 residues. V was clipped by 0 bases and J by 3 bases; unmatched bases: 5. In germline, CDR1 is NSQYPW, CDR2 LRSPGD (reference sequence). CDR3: CTCSADRDSLYAEQFF. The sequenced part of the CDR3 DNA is TGCACCTGCAGTGCAGATCGGGACAGCCTCTATGCT.

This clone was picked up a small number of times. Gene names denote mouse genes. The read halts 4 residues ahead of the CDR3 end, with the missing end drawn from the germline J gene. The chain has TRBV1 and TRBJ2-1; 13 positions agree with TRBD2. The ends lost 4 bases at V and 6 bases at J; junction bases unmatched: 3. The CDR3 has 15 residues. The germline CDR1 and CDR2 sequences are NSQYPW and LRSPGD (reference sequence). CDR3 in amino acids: CTCSVGLGGIAEQFF. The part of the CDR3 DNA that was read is TGCACCTGCAGTGTGGGACTGGGGGGGATTGCT.

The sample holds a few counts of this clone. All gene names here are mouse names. CDR3 residues: CTCSATWGGARQDTQYF. The sequenced part of the CDR3 DNA is TGCACCTGCAGTGCAACCTGGGGGGGCGCGAGGCAAGAC. The V call is TRBV1, the J call TRBJ2-5; TRBD2 aligns across 10 bases. The sequence runs out 4 residues before the end of the CDR3; the remainder is reconstructed from the germline J gene. V shed 2 bases, J shed 3 bases, and the junction held 8 bases outside the gene matches. Germline V lookup: CDR1 NSQYPW, CDR2 LRSPGD (reference sequence). The CDR3 has 17 amino acids.